Included here is one T cell receptor (beta chain) sequence, with context. Its target antigen remains unknown. Nothing much larger sits one base from this clone, and base qualities are not available. This record belongs to a study of OX40 agonist ivuxolimab in advanced cancers. Broadly, across the study: Ivuxolimab, which targeted the costimulatory receptor OX40 (CD134), was an agonistic, fully human IgG2 monoclonal antibody. Intravenous ivuxolimab was administered to patients every 2 weeks at six dose levels: 0.01, 0.1, 0.3, 1.5, 3 and 10 mg/kg. Among the approximately 54 dose-escalation patients, about 20 had hepatocellular carcinoma, 15 melanoma, 9 renal cell carcinoma and 9 head and neck cancer. The dose-escalation cohort was roughly 80% male with a mean age of approximately 59 years, ranging from roughly 23 to 90. Patients were allowed to have had prior anti-PD-1, anti-PD-L1 or anti-CTLA-4 therapy, and 30% to 50% of the dose-escalation patients had previously received checkpoint inhibitors. Partial responses occurred in three dose-escalation patients: two with cutaneous melanoma and one with hepatocellular carcinoma. The point of sequencing TCRbeta in the periphery was to test whether ivuxolimab changed TCR sequence diversity and drove clonal T-cell expansion. The monotherapy dose-escalation portion (N ≈ 57 patients) of the phase I ivuxolimab trial is reported in the paper.

Reading the germline V gene gives CDR1 SNHLY and CDR2 FYNNEI. The CDR3 sequence holds 15 residues, the cysteine and phenylalanine included. The DNA shown is the 45-base CDR3, in frame from base 1. V is pared back by 10 bases and J by 10 bases, with 26 bases lying between the germline termini. General study outcomes and caveats: At doses of 0.1 to 3.0 mg/kg, clonal expansion of both CD4+ and CD8+ blood T cells was observed from baseline to week 6. After ivuxolimab, CD8+ T cells had more expanded clones than CD4+ T cells on average. The antigen specificity of the clonally expanded peripheral T cells was not determined. Low levels of normalized T-cell clonal expansion were also seen in some patients who did not respond. In the 0.1-3.0 mg/kg groups, partial responders had among the lowest normalized peripheral clonal expansion, particularly in CD8+ T cells.

Genomic DNA was extracted from sorted cells for sequencing of the TCRbeta CDR3 region. TCRbeta CDR3 regions were sequenced using the immunoSEQ Assay. As stored in TCRdb, this immuneACCESS dataset retains in-frame rearrangements with V and J assigned. A fraction of the clones does not appear; measured against another copy, unresolved V genes explain less than half of the discrepancy, and the remainder lacks a known reason. Here the sample has 65,000 to 95,000 clones; about 86% occur a single time. The ten biggest clones cover 0.76% of the sample. Patients with a history of autoimmune disease or receiving systemic immunosuppression were excluded from the trial. Peripheral blood for TCR sequencing was collected from all dose cohorts at baseline, on cycle 4 day 1, and on cycle 7 day 1. Samples came from an open-label, multicenter, first-in-human phase I dose-escalation trial of ivuxolimab. Adults with locally advanced or metastatic melanoma, renal cell carcinoma, hepatocellular carcinoma or head and neck squamous cell carcinoma were enrolled in the trial. Before TCR sequencing, CD4+ T cells and CD8+ T cells from peripheral blood were sorted into separate populations.

The material sequenced was CD4+ or CD8+ T cells sorted from blood, taken in a trial of the OX40 agonist ivuxolimab. This chain is built from TRBV2 and TRBJ2-1; the D region possibly corresponds to TRBD2 (5 bases align). The sequence was collected from an adult with an advanced solid tumor such as melanoma, head and neck, liver or kidney cancer. The DNA reads TGTGCCACCCGTCCGCGGACTCTAGCTTATAGCGAGCAGTTCTTC. Its product reads: CATRPRTLAYSEQFF.